One sample yielded the 17 T cell receptor beta chains listed below, sequenced in a study of OX40 agonist ivuxolimab in advanced cancers. Library creation used the immunoSEQ multiplex PCR assay. TCRdb mirrors the immuneACCESS table, restricted to in-frame sequences. Some clones are absent from its copies; in checked studies, under half trace to an unresolved V gene, and the reason for the others is unknown. Recorded for this sample are 65,000 to 80,000 clones; approximately 87% of them occurred a single time. About 0.68% of the sample belongs to the ten largest clones. The material sequenced was CD4+ or CD8+ T cells sorted from blood, taken in a trial of the OX40 agonist ivuxolimab. The receptors derive from an adult with an advanced solid tumor such as melanoma, head and neck, liver or kidney cancer.

The rearrangement uses TRBV7-3 and TRBJ2-1; 7 bases align to TRBD1. The CDR3 covers 16 residues. J gave up 5 bases and V 0 bases, and 7 bases lay outside the gene matches. Per germline, CDR1 SGHTA and CDR2 FQGTGA. CDR3 sequence reads: CASSLTRDSDNNEQFF. DNA for the CDR3: TGTGCCAGCAGCTTAACACGGGACAGTGACAACAATGAGCAGTTCTTC.

This chain uses TRBV18 with TRBJ2-7, with 8 nucleotides matching TRBD1. Germline V CDR1 and CDR2: KGHSH, LQKENI. The CDR3 sequence is 15 residues long. After removal of 3 bases from V and 3 bases from J, the junction contained 7 bases not matched to a gene. CDR3: CASSPRAGGIYEQYF. CDR3 DNA: TGTGCCAGCTCACCCCGGGCAGGGGGCATCTACGAGCAGTACTTC.

The chain recombines TRBV29-1 with TRBJ1-1; D is uncertain. This CDR3 region has 12 residues. Germline CDR1 is SQVTM and CDR2 is ANQGSEA. V lost 6 bases to trimming and J lost 0 bases, with 8 bases between them. CDR3 nucleotide sequence: TGCAGCGTCTACGTGGTGAACACTGAAGCTTTCTTT. It codes for CSVYVVNTEAFF. The full variable domain, with the rest looked up from reference TRBV29-1 and TRBJ1-1, is SAVISQKPSRDICQRGTSLTIQCQVDSQVTMMFWYRQQPGQSLTLIATANQGSEATYESGFVIDKFPISRPNLTFSTLTVSNMSPEDSSIYLCSVYVVNTEAFFGQGTRLTVV.

The chain carries TRBV4-3 and TRBJ2-2, with 7 nucleotides matching TRBD1. There are 16 residues in the CDR3. V trimming: 0 bases; J trimming: 6 bases; junction bases outside the gene matches: 7. Germline CDR1 is LGHNA and CDR2 is YSLEER. CDR3: CASSQERGTVAGELFF. Written as DNA, the CDR3 is TGCGCCAGCAGCCAAGAGAGAGGGACAGTAGCCGGGGAGCTGTTTTTT.

This chain connects TRBV19 to TRBJ1-5; the D is unclear. V was trimmed by 6 bases and J by 0 bases, leaving 12 bases between them. The CDR3 sequence is 15 residues long. CDR1 is LNHDA, CDR2 SQIVND, per germline (reference sequence). CDR3: CASSMTSYSNQPQHF. In DNA form, the CDR3 reads TGTGCCAGTAGCATGACAAGCTATAGCAATCAGCCCCAGCATTTT.

The V gene is TRBV27, the J gene TRBJ1-5, with a weak D call TRBD1 (5 bases). V was shortened by 8 bases and J by 9 bases, with 17 bases between the two germline ends. This CDR3 has 13 amino acids. Germline CDR1 MNHEY, CDR2 SMNVEV (reference sequence). The CDR3 DNA reads as TGTGCCAGCGGCCGGGGGGGGTATTCGCCCCAGCATTTT. Translating gives CASGRGGYSPQHF.

This chain connects TRBV2 to TRBJ2-1, with D tentatively TRBD2 (6 bases). Germline lookup yields CDR1 SNHLY and CDR2 FYNNEI. V lost 7 bases to trimming and J lost 2 bases, with 18 bases between them. This CDR3 has 16 amino acids. The CDR3 sequence: CASTNPGGAAYNEQFF. The CDR3, as DNA: TGTGCCAGCACTAACCCCGGGGGAGCAGCCTACAATGAGCAGTTCTTC. The full variable domain, in which reference TRBV2 and TRBJ2-1 provide the parts outside the CDR3, is EPEVTQTPSHQVTQMGQEVILRCVPISNHLYFYWYRQILGQKVEFLVSFYNNEISEKSEIFDDQFSVERPDGSNFTLKIRSTKLEDSAMYFCASTNPGGAAYNEQFFGPGTRLTVL.

This clone was observed many times. The J gene is TRBJ1-2, the V gene TRBV7-9; D remains ambiguous. Trimming removed 2 bases at V and 7 bases at J, with 5 bases between. This CDR3 comprises 11 residues. From germline, CDR1 is SEHNR and CDR2 FQNEAQ (reference sequence). The CDR3 nucleotides are TGTGCCAGCAGCTTACAAGGTGGCTACACCTTC. The encoded protein is CASSLQGGYTF. Complete variable domain (other parts from reference TRBV7-9 and TRBJ1-2): DTGVSQNPRHKITKRGQNVTFRCDPISEHNRLYWYRQTLGQGPEFLTYFQNEAQLEKSRLLSDRFSAERPKGSFSTLEIQRTEQGDSAMYLCASSLQGGYTFGSGTRLTVV.

The chain recombines TRBV7-9 with TRBJ2-5, with TRBD2 identical over 8 bases. The CDR3 contains 15 residues. Germline V lookup: CDR1 SEHNR, CDR2 FQNEAQ (reference sequence). The V and J ends lost 2 bases and 5 bases, in that order; junction bases with no gene match: 7. CDR3 residues: CASSLRGGLLETQYF. CDR3 DNA sequence: TGTGCCAGCAGCTTACGGGGGGGCCTTTTGGAGACCCAGTACTTC.

V is TRBV7-2 and J is TRBJ1-1; tentative D call: TRBD1 (6 bases). CDR3 size: 14 residues. Trimming cost V 4 bases and J 10 bases, with 19 bases left between them. Germline lookup yields CDR1 SGHTA and CDR2 FQGNSA. The chain's CDR3 is CASSSPHWGAVAFF. As DNA, the CDR3 is TGTGCCAGCAGCTCACCTCATTGGGGGGCGGTAGCTTTCTTT.

This clone appeared a single time. This rearrangement joins TRBV7-2 to TRBJ1-2; D not resolved. The CDR3 runs 13 residues. V lost 5 bases and J lost 4, with 11 bases in between. The germline V gene encodes CDR1 SGHTA and CDR2 FQGNSA. In nucleotides, the CDR3 is TGTGCCAGCAGCCCACCCGTGGGCTATGGCTACACCTTC. The encoded protein is CASSPPVGYGYTF.

CDR3 sequence reads: CASSPHQDRTAGELFF. In nucleotides, the CDR3 is TGTGCCAGCAGTCCTCATCAGGACAGGACGGCGGGGGAGCTGTTTTTT. The V call is TRBV6-6, the J call TRBJ2-2, with TRBD1 matching over 7 bases. Germline V lookup: CDR1 MNHNY, CDR2 SVGAGI (reference sequence). The J segment lost 8 bases and the V segment lost 5 bases, leaving 14 bases of the junction unmatched. The CDR3 spans 16 residues.

The J gene is TRBJ1-1, the V gene TRBV19; D not resolved. The CDR3 runs 14 residues. Trimming took off 3 bases at V and 1 base at J, with 9 bases between the two ends. CDR1 and CDR2 (germline): LNHDA, SQIVND (reference sequence). CDR3 amino acids: CASSIVVGNTEAFF. DNA for the CDR3: TGTGCCAGTAGTATTGTGGTCGGGAACACTGAAGCTTTCTTT.

There are a few counts of this clone. The gene calls are TRBV5-6 and TRBJ1-1; D is undetermined. Per the germline V gene, CDR1 is SGHDT and CDR2 is YYEEEE. This CDR3 is built from 13 residues. V lost 4 bases to trimming and J lost 7 bases, with 14 bases between them. The CDR3 nucleotides read TGTGCCAGCAGCGCGAAAAGGGAGAGTGAAGCTTTCTTT. Residues: CASSAKRESEAFF.

This rearrangement joins TRBV4-1 to TRBJ1-2; the match to TRBD1 covers 8 bases. CDR3 length equals 15 residues. Germline V gene lookup returns CDR1 MGHRA and CDR2 YSYEKL. Germline trimming cut 4 bases from V and 0 bases from J; bases unmatched to any gene: 4. The DNA of the CDR3 is TGCGCCAGCAGCCTAGGGACAGGAGCTAACTATGGCTACACCTTC. This codes for CASSLGTGANYGYTF.

The genes are TRBV9 and TRBJ2-5; tentative D call: TRBD1 (6 bases). V lost 0 bases to trimming and J lost 5 bases, with 17 bases between them. There are 16 residues in the CDR3. Germline V CDR1 and CDR2: SGDLS, YYNGEE. The DNA for the CDR3 is TGTGCCAGCAGCGTAGCGAGAGGGGGAAGGCGGGAGACCCAGTACTTC. Protein sequence: CASSVARGGRRETQYF.

This clone was seen a handful of times. The chain recombines TRBV27 with TRBJ2-7; the D is unclear. The CDR3 runs to 11 residues. Trimming removed 6 bases at V and 3 bases at J, with 6 bases between. Germline V gene data show CDR1 as MNHEY and CDR2 as SMNVEV (reference sequence). This CDR3 reads CASRLNYEQYF. As DNA, the CDR3 is TGTGCCAGCAGACTGAACTACGAGCAGTACTTC.